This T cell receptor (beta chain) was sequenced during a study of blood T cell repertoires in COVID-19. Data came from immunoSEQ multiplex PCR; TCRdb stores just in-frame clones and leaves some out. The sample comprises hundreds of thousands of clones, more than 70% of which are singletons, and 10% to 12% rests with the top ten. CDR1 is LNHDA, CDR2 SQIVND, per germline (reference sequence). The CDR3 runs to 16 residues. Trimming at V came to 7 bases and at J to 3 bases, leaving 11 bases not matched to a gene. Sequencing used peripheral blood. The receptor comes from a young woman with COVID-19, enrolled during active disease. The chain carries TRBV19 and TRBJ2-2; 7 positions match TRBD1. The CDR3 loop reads CASTEQGLFDTGELFF. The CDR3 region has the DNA TGTGCCAGTACCGAACAGGGGTTATTCGACACCGGGGAGCTGTTTTTT.